This TCR beta chain is from a study of blood T cells in healthy people across ages. A J-beta primer mix and a sample-barcoded 5' primer were used in a second PCR of about 7 to 12 cycles. TCRdb itself ran the 5' RACE reads through MiXCR, one entry per CDR3 protein. Found here are some 700,000 distinct CDR3 sequences, around 46% of them singletons; the top ten hold around 20%. This clonotype was counted only a few times. Germline values: CDR1 LNHNV, CDR2 YYDKDF (reference sequence). V was pared by 6 bases and J by 0 bases, with 4 bases of the junction left unmatched. This CDR3 is 15 amino acids long. This sequence was found in a woman aged 55-70 years in good health. The sequencing input was blood. This chain connects TRBV15 to TRBJ2-1; TRBD2 aligns across 8 bases. This CDR3 reads CATRGAGGSYNEQFF. The CDR3 DNA is TGTGCCACCAGGGGGGCGGGAGGCTCCTACAATGAGCAGTTCTTC. The whole variable domain, remainder taken from reference TRBV15 and TRBJ2-1, is DAMVIQNPRYQVTQFGKPVTLSCSQTLNHNVMYWYQQKSSQAPKLLFHYYDKDFNNEADTPDNFQSRRPNTSFCFLDIRSPGLGDTAMYLCATRGAGGSYNEQFFGPGTRLTVL.